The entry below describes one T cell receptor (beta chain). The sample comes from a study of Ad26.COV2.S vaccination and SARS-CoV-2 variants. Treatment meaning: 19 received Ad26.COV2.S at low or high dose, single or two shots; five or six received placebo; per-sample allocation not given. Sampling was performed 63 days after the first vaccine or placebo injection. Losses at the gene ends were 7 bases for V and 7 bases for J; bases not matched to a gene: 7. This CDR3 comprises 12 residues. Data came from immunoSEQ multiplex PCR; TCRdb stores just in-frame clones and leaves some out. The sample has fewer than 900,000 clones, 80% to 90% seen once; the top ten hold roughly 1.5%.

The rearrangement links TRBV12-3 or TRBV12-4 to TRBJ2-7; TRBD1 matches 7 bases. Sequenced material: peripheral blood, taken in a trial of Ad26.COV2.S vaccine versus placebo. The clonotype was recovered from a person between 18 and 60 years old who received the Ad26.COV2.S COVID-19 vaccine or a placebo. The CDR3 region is CASIRRDREQYF. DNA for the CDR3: TGTGCCAGCATTCGCCGGGACAGAGAGCAGTACTTC.